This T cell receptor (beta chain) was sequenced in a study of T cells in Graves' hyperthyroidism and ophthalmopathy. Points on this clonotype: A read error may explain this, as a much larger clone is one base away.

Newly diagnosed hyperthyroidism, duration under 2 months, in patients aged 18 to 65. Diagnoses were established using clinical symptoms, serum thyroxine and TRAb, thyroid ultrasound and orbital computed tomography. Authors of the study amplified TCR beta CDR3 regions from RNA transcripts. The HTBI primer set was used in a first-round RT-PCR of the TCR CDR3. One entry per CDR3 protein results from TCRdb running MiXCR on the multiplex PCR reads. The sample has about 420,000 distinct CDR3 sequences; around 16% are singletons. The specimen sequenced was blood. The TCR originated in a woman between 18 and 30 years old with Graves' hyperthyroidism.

The CDR3 spells CVSSQALHEKLFF. Here the CDR3 DNA reads TGCGTCAGCAGCCAGGCCTTGCATGAAAAACTGTTTTTT. The gene calls are TRBV4-1 and TRBJ1-4; D uncertain. Germline loops: CDR1 MGHRA, CDR2 YSYEKL. The CDR3 runs to 13 residues.